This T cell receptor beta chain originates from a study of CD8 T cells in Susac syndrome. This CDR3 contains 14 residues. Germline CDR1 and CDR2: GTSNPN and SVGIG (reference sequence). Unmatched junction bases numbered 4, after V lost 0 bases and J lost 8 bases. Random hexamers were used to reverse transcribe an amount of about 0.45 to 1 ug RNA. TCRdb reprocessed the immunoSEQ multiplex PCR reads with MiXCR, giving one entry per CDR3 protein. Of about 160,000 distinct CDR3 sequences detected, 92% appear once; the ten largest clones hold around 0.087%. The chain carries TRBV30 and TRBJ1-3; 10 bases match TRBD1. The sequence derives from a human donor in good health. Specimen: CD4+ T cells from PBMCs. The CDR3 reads CAWSVRGQGYTIYF. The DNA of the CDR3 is TGTGCCTGGAGTGTAAGGGGACAGGGGTACACCATATATTTT.